This entry concerns a single T cell receptor (beta chain). The CDR3 loop spans 15 amino acids. Trimming took 4 bases from V and 3 from J, leaving 14 bases between them. These data originate in a study of brain T cells in children with intractable seizures. Time point denoted: blood from clinic visit 5 months post-surgery; TSC patient then seizure free. The data were produced by immunoSEQ multiplex PCR, yet TCRdb's version contains in-frame clones alone and is incomplete. In the table there are hundreds of thousands of clones, roughly 92% of which are singletons. The sample consisted of peripheral blood, taken about 5 months after surgery. The clonotype originates from a boy under three years old with tuberous sclerosis and intractable seizures. The rearrangement joins TRBV5-3 to TRBJ1-5; D remains unclear. TRBV5-3 is an open reading frame whose function is uncertain. CDR3 region: CARSLCAHFNQPQHF. The CDR3 coding sequence is TGTGCCAGAAGCCTTTGTGCCCACTTCAATCAGCCCCAGCATTTT.